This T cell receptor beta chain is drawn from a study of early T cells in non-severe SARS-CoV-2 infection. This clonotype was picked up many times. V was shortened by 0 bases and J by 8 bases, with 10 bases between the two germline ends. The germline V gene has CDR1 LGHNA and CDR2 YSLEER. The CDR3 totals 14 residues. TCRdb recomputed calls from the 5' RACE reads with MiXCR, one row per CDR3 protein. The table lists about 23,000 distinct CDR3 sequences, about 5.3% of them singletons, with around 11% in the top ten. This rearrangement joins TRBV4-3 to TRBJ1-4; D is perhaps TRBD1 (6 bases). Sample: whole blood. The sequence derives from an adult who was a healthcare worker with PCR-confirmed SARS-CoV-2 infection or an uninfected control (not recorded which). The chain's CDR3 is CASSQEGAGEKLFF. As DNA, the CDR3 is TGCGCCAGCAGCCAAGAGGGGGCCGGGGAAAAACTGTTTTTT.